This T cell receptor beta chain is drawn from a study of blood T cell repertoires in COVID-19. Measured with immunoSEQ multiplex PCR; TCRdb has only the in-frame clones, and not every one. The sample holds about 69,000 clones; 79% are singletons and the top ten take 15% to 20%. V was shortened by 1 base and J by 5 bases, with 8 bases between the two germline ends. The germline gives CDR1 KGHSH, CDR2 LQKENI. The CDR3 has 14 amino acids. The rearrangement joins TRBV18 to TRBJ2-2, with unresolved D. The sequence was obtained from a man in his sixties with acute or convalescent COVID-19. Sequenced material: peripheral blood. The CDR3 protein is CASSPLEVTGELFF. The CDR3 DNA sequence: TGTGCCAGCTCACCACTCGAGGTTACCGGGGAGCTGTTTTTT.